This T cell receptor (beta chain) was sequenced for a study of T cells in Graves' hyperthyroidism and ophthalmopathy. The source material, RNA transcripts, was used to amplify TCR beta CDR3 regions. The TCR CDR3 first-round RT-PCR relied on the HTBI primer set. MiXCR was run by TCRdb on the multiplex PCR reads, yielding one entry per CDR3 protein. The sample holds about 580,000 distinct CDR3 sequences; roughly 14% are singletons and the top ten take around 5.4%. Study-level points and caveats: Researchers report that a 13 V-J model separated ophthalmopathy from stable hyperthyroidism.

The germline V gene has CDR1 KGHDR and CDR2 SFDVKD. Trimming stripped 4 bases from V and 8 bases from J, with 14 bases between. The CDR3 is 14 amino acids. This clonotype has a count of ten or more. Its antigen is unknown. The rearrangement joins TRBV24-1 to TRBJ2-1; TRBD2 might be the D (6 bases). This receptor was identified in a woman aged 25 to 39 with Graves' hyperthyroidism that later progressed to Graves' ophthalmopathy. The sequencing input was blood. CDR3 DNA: TGTGCCACCAGTGACCCCGGGACTTTGTATGAGCAGTTCTTC. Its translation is CATSDPGTLYEQFF.